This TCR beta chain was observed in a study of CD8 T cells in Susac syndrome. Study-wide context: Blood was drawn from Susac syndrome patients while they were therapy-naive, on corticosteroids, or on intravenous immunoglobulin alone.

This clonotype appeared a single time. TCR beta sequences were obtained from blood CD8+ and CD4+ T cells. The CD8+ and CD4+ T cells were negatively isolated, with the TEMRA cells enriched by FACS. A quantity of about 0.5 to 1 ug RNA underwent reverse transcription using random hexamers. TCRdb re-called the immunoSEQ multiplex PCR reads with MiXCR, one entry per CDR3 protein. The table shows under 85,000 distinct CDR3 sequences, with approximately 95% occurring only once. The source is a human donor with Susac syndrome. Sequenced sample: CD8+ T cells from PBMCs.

Written as DNA, the CDR3 is TGCGCCAGCAGCCTACACTCCCAGGGGCTAGCGGGGGGGAATGAGCAGTTCTTC. Translating gives CASSLHSQGLAGGNEQFF. The chain carries TRBV4-3 and TRBJ2-1; the match to TRBD2 covers 12 bases. The V gene end was trimmed by 4 bases and the J gene end by 7 bases; junction bases not matched to a gene: 14. The germline CDR1 and CDR2 sequences are LGHNA and YSLEER. There are 18 residues in the CDR3.